The 15 T cell receptor beta chains below were found in one sample sequenced in a study of Tregs in tolerant kidney transplant recipients. Repertoires were generated with immunoSEQ multiplex PCR, while TCRdb's copy carries only in-frame clones and drops some. In the table there are 50,000 to 75,000 clones, over 75% of which are singletons. This sample comprised Tregs from blood, obtained before the transplant. These receptors were obtained from a human donor who received a combined kidney and bone marrow transplant.

The rearrangement joins TRBV6-1 to TRBJ1-5, with D hard to call. The germline CDR1 and CDR2 sequences are MNHNS and SASEGT. This CDR3 region has 11 residues. Between the trimmed V and J ends, which lost 7 bases and 7 bases, there was a span of 8 bases. CDR3 amino acids: CASKAEQPQHF. The CDR3 DNA is TGTGCCAGCAAGGCGGAACAGCCCCAGCATTTT.

V gene TRBV5-1 combines with J gene TRBJ2-3, with 10 bases matching TRBD1. V trimming: 5 bases; J trimming: 0 bases; junction bases outside the gene matches: 9. The CDR3 spans 17 residues. CDR1 SGHRS and CDR2 YFSETQ come from the germline V gene. The CDR3 bases are TGCGCCAGCAGTCGCGGGACAGGGGTTACTAGCACAGATACGCAGTATTTT. As protein: CASSRGTGVTSTDTQYF.

J is TRBJ2-7 and V is TRBV7-9; possible D gene TRBD2, 5 bases. The germline V gene has CDR1 SEHNR and CDR2 FQNEAQ (reference sequence). The ends were cut back, 4 bases at V and 3 bases at J, with 13 bases in the middle. The CDR3 consists of 14 residues. The CDR3 DNA reads TGTGCCAGCAGCTCACGGGGTGTTGTCTACGAGCAGTACTTC. Residues: CASSSRGVVYEQYF.

V usage is TRBV9 and J usage is TRBJ1-1, with a possible D match to TRBD1 (5 bases). Between the trimmed V and J ends, which lost 6 bases and 0 bases, there was a span of 12 bases. This CDR3 is built from 14 residues. Germline V gene lookup returns CDR1 SGDLS and CDR2 YYNGEE. CDR3 DNA: TGTGCCAGCACCCCCGGGGACCTGAACACTGAAGCTTTCTTT. This gives the protein CASTPGDLNTEAFF.

The V and J genes are TRBV29-1 and TRBJ2-7; D could derive from TRBD1 or TRBD2 (6 bases each). The germline V and J ends were trimmed by 2 bases and 6 bases, with 14 bases remaining between them. Germline V gene data show CDR1 as SQVTM and CDR2 as ANQGSEA. The CDR3 covers 13 residues. CDR3 sequence (DNA): TGCAGCGTTGAATGGCTGCCGGGGGCCGAGCAGTACTTC. Residues: CSVEWLPGAEQYF.

The rearrangement joins TRBV5-1 to TRBJ2-1, with 11 bases fitting TRBD2. Germline CDR1 and CDR2: SGHRS and YFSETQ. The junction had 7 bases not matched to a gene; V was cut back by 5 bases and J by 0 bases. The CDR3 runs to 17 residues. The CDR3 DNA reads as TGCGCCAGCAGGCTAGCGGGGGGCTTAAGCTCCTACAATGAGCAGTTCTTC. It specifies CASRLAGGLSSYNEQFF.

The chain employs TRBV19 and TRBJ2-1, with 9 positions matching TRBD1. The germline CDR1 and CDR2 sequences are LNHDA and SQIVND (reference sequence). J lost 5 bases, V lost 7 bases, and 6 bases had no gene match. The CDR3 is 14 amino acids. In DNA, the CDR3 is TGTGCCAGTATCCGACAGGGGGTCGACAATGAGCAGTTCTTC. It encodes CASIRQGVDNEQFF.

Comments on this clone: Other nucleotide sequences in the sample specify the same CDR3. The gene calls are TRBV28 and TRBJ2-7, with D tentatively TRBD1 (6 bases). CDR1 MDHEN and CDR2 SYDVKM come from the germline V gene. This CDR3 has 15 amino acids. The V and J ends lost 7 bases and 7 bases respectively, with 23 bases between them. The DNA for the CDR3 is TGTGCCAGCAACGCACCGGGACAAGTAGCTGAAGAGCAGTACTTC. Translated: CASNAPGQVAEEQYF.

This sequence joins TRBV6-1 and TRBJ2-7; tentatively, D is TRBD2 (6 bases). The V end lost 7 bases, the J end lost 3 bases, and 10 bases lay between the germline ends. The CDR3 loop spans 12 amino acids. Per the germline V gene, CDR1 is MNHNS and CDR2 is SASEGT. The CDR3 protein is CASTRTNYEQYF. CDR3 sequence (DNA): TGTGCCAGCACCCGGACTAACTACGAGCAGTACTTC.

This clone was seen only once. The chain has TRBV7-2 and TRBJ2-1; D is unclear. CDR1 SGHTA and CDR2 FQGNSA come from the germline V gene. V lost 5 bases and J lost 5, with 19 bases in between. The CDR3 totals 16 residues. The CDR3 bases are TGTGCCAGCAGCCGTGTCGGTACCTTAGCAGACAATGAGCAGTTCTTC. Translating gives CASSRVGTLADNEQFF.

The V gene is TRBV5-6, the J gene TRBJ2-7; the D call may be TRBD1 or TRBD2 (5 bases each). The germline V gene has CDR1 SGHDT and CDR2 YYEEEE. V was cut by 0 bases and J by 5 bases, with 18 bases left in between. CDR3 length: 16 residues. The CDR3 loop is CASSLAGTHFFNEQYF. The CDR3 nucleotides read TGTGCCAGCAGCTTGGCCGGGACCCACTTCTTCAACGAGCAGTACTTC.

V and J are TRBV7-8 and TRBJ1-4; D not resolved. V shed 0 bases and J shed 10 bases, with 9 bases lying between them. The CDR3 has 13 amino acids. In germline, CDR1 is SGHVS, CDR2 FQNEAQ. This CDR3 is CASSLAGPGKLFF. The DNA of the CDR3 is TGTGCCAGCAGCTTAGCGGGCCCTGGAAAACTGTTTTTT. Full variable domain (rest looked up from reference TRBV7-8 and TRBJ1-4): GAGVSQSPRYKVAKRGQDVALRCDPISGHVSLFWYQQALGQGPEFLTYFQNEAQLDKSGLPSDRFFAERPEGSVSTLKIQRTQQEDSAVYLCASSLAGPGKLFFGSGTQLSVL.

The chain combines TRBV5-1 with TRBJ2-7; D unclear. Trimming pared 0 bases from V and 5 bases from J, leaving 6 bases between. Germline CDR1 is SGHRS and CDR2 is YFSETQ. The CDR3 is made up of 12 amino acids. The CDR3 nucleotides are TGCGCCAGCAGCTTGGAGGGAAACGAGCAGTACTTC. Translating it yields CASSLEGNEQYF.

The rearrangement uses TRBV10-1 and TRBJ1-3; D is uncertain. The ends were cut back, 2 bases at V and 1 base at J, with 9 bases in the middle. Germline lookup yields CDR1 WNHNN and CDR2 SYGVQD (reference sequence). The CDR3 is made up of 15 amino acids. CDR3 in DNA: TGCGCCAGCAGTGAGATCGGGGATTCTGGAAACACCATATATTTT. Its translation is CASSEIGDSGNTIYF.

CDR3 in DNA: TGTGCCAGCAGCTTGCCGGACAGGGAATATGGCTACACCTTC. Its protein is CASSLPDREYGYTF. V usage is TRBV5-4 and J usage is TRBJ1-2; 8 positions agree with TRBD1. V lost 1 base, J lost 5 bases, and 4 bases stayed unmatched. The length of the CDR3 is 14 residues. Germline V gene lookup returns CDR1 SGHNT and CDR2 YYREEE (reference sequence).